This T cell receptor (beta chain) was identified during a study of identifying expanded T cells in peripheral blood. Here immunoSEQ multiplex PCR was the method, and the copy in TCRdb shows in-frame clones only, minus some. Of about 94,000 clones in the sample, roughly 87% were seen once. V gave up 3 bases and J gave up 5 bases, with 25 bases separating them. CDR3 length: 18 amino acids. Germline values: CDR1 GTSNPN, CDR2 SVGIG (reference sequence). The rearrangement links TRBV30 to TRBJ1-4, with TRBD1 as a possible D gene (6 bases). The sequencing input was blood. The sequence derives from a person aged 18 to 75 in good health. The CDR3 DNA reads TGTGCCTGGAGGGCCGACGATGGAGGGGACATGGGGAATGAAAAACTGTTTTTT. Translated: CAWRADDGGDMGNEKLFF.